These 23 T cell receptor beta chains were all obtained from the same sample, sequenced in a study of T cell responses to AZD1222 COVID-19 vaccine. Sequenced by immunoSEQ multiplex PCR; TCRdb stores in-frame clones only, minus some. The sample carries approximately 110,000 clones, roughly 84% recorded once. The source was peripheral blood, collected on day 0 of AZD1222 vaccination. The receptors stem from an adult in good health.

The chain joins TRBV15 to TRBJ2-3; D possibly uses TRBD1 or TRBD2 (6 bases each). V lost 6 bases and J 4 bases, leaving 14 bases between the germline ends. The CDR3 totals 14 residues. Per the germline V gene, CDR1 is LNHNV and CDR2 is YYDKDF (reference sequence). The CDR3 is CATSGGPFPDTQYF. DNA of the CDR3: TGTGCCACCAGTGGGGGGCCCTTTCCAGATACGCAGTATTTT.

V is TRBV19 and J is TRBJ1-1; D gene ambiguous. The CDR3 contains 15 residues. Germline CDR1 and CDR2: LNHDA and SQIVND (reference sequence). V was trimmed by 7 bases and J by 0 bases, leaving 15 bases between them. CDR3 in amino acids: CASTTTSFMNTEAFF. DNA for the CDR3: TGTGCCAGTACCACCACATCCTTTATGAACACTGAAGCTTTCTTT.

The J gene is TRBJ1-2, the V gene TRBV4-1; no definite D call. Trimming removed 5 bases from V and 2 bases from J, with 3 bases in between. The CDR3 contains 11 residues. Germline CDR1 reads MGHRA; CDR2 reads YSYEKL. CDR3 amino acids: CASSGNYGYTF. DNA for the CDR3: TGCGCCAGCAGCGGGAACTATGGCTACACCTTC.

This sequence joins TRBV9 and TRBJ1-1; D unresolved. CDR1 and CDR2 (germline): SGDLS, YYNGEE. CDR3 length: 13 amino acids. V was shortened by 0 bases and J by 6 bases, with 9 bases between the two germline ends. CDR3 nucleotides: TGTGCCAGCAGCGTAGGAGGTAGGGCTGAAGCTTTCTTT. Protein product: CASSVGGRAEAFF.

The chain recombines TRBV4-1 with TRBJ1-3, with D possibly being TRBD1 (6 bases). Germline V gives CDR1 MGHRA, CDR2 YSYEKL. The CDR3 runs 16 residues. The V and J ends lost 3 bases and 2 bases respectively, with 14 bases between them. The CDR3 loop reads CASSQNPTGPGNTIYF. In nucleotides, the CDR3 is TGCGCCAGCAGCCAGAACCCAACAGGGCCTGGAAACACCATATATTTT.

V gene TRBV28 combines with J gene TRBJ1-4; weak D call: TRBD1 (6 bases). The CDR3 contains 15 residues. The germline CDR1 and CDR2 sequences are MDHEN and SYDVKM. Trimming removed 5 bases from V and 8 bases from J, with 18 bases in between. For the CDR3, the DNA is TGTGCCAGCAGTCGCACTAGGACAGCGGCGGAAAAACTGTTTTTT. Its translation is CASSRTRTAAEKLFF. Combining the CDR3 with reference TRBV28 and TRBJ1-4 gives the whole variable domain DVKVTQSSRYLVKRTGEKVFLECVQDMDHENMFWYRQDPGLGLRLIYFSYDVKMKEKGDIPEGYSVSREKKERFSLILESASTNQTSMYLCASSRTRTAAEKLFFGSGTQLSVL.

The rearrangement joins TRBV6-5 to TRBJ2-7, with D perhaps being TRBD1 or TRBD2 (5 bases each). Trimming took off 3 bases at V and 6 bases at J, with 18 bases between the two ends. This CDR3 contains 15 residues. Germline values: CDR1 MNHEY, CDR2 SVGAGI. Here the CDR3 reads CASSYSPTGGPEQYF. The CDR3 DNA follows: TGTGCCAGCAGTTATAGTCCCACTGGGGGACCCGAGCAGTACTTC.

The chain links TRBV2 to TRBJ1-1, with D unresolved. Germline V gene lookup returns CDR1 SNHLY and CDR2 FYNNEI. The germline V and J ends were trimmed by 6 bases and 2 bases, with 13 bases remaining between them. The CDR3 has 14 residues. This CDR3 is CASRRERTNTEAFF. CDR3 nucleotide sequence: TGTGCCAGCAGGAGGGAGAGGACCAACACTGAAGCTTTCTTT.

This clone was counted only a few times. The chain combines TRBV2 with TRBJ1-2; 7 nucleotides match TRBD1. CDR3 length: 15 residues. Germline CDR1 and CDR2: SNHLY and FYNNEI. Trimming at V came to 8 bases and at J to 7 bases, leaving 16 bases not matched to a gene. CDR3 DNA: TGTGCCAGCTACCCGGGAGGAGGGGGCGTTTTTGGCTACACCTTC. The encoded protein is CASYPGGGGVFGYTF.

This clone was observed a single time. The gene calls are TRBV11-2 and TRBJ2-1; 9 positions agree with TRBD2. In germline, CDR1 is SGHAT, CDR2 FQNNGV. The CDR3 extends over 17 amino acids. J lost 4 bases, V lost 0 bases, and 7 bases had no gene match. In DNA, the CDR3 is TGTGCCAGCAGCTTAGAGCATGCGAGCGGGGGGTACAATGAGCAGTTCTTC. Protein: CASSLEHASGGYNEQFF.

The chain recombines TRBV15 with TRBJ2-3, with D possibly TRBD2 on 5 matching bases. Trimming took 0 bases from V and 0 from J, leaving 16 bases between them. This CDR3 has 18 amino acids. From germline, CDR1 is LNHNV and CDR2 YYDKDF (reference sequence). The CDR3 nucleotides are TGTGCCACCAGCAGAGACCTTACACTAGTTACTAGCACAGATACGCAGTATTTT. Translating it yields CATSRDLTLVTSTDTQYF.

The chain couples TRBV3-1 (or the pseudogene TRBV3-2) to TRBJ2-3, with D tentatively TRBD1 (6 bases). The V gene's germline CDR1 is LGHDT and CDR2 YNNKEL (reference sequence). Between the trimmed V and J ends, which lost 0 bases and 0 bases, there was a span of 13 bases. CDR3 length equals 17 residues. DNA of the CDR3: TGTGCCAGCAGCCAAGAGGGGGCGGAACGTAGCACAGATACGCAGTATTTT. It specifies CASSQEGAERSTDTQYF.

The CDR3 DNA reads TGTGCCAGCAGCCGACAGGGGGTGAATTCACCCCTCCACTTT. Translated: CASSRQGVNSPLHF. The V call is TRBV11-1, the J call TRBJ1-6, with 9 bases that match TRBD1. The CDR3 totals 14 residues. The germline gives CDR1 SGHAT, CDR2 FQDESV (reference sequence). Trimming removed 5 bases from V and 7 bases from J; junction bases left unmatched: 3.

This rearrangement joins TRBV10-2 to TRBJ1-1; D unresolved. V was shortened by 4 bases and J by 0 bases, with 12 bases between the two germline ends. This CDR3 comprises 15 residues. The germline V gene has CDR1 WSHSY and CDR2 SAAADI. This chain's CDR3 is CASSGTLNMNTEAFF. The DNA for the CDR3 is TGCGCCAGCAGTGGTACCTTAAACATGAACACTGAAGCTTTCTTT.

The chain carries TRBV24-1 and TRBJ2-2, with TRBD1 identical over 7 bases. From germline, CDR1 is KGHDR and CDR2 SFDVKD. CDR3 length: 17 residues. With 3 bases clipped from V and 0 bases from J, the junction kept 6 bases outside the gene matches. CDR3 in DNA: TGTGCCACCAGTGATGGAGAGGGGGCTGCGAACACCGGGGAGCTGTTTTTT. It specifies CATSDGEGAANTGELFF.

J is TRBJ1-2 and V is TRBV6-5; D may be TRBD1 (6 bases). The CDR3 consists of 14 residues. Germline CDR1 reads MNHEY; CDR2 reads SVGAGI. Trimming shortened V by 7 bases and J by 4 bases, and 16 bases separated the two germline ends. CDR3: CASNIAGGAYGYTF. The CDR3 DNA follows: TGTGCCAGCAACATAGCGGGGGGGGCCTATGGCTACACCTTC.

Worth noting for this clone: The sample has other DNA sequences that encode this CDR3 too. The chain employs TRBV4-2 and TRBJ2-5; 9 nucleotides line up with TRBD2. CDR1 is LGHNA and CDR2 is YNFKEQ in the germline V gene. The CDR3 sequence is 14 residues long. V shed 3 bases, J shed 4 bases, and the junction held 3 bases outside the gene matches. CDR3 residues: CASSQRGGGETQYF. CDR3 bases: TGTGCCAGCAGCCAGCGGGGGGGCGGAGAGACCCAGTACTTC.

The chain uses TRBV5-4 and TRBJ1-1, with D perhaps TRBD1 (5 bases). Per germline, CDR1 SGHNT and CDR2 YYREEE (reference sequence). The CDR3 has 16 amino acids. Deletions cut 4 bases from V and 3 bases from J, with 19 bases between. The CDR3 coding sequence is TGTGCCAGCAGCCCCCCGGGACGTCCGAGGGACACTGAAGCTTTCTTT. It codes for CASSPPGRPRDTEAFF.

The CDR3 bases are TGCGCCAGCAGCTTGAATCCAGGGGTGGGGACTGAAGCTTTCTTT. Translating gives CASSLNPGVGTEAFF. The chain couples TRBV5-1 to TRBJ1-1, with D perhaps TRBD1 (6 bases). The CDR3 runs 15 residues. The germline V and J ends were trimmed by 1 base and 5 bases, with 15 bases remaining between them. The germline V gene encodes CDR1 SGHRS and CDR2 YFSETQ.

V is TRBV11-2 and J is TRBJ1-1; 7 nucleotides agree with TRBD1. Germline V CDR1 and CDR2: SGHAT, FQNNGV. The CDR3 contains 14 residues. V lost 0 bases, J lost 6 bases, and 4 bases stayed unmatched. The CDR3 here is CASSLDRGKSEAFF. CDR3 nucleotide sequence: TGTGCCAGCAGCTTAGACAGGGGGAAATCTGAAGCTTTCTTT.

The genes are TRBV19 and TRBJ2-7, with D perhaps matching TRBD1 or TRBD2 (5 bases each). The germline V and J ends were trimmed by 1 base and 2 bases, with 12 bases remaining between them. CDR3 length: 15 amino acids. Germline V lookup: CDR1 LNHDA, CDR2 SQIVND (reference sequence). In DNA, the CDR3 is TGTGCCAGTAGTATAGGGGGGAGTGGGGCCTACGAGCAGTACTTC. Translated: CASSIGGSGAYEQYF.

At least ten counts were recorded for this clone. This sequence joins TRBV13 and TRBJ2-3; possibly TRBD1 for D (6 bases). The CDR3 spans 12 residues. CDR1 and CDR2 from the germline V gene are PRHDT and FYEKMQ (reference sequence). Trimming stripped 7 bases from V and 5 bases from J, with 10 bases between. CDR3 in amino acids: CASTSGEDTQYF. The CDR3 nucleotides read TGTGCCAGCACCTCAGGGGAAGATACGCAGTATTTT. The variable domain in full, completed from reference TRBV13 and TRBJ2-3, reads AAGVIQSPRHLIKEKRETATLKCYPIPRHDTVYWYQQGPGQDPQFLISFYEKMQSDKGSIPDRFSAQQFSDYHSELNMSSLELGDSALYFCASTSGEDTQYFGPGTRLTVL.

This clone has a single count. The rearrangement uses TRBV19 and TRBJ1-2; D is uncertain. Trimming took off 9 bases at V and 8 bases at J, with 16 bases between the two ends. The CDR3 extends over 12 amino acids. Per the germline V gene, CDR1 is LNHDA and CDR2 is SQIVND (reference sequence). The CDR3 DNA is TGTGCCAGCCAACGGCCTAGCGGGGGCTACACCTTC. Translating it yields CASQRPSGGYTF.